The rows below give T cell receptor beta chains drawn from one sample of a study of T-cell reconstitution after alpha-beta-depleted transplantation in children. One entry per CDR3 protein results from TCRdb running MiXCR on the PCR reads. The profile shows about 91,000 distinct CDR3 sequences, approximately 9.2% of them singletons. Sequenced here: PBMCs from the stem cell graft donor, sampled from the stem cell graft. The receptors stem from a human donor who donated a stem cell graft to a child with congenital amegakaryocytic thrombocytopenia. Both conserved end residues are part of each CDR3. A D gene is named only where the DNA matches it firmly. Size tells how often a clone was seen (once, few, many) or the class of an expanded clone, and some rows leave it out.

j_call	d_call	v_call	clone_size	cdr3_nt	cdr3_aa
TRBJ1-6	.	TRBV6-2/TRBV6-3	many	TGTGCCAGCACTCTTAGAGGCAGATCGAATTCACCCCTCCACTTT	CASTLRGRSNSPLHF
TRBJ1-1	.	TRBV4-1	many	TGCGCCAGCAGCCAAGAATATCGGGGGACTGAAGCTTTCTTT	CASSQEYRGTEAFF
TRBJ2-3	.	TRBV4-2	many	TGTGCCAGCAGCCAAGAACAGGGTGATCTTACGCAGTATTTT	CASSQEQGDLTQYF
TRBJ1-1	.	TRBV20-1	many	TGCAGTGCTAGAGATTTGGCAGACACTGAAGCTTTCTTT	CSARDLADTEAFF
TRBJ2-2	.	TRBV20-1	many	TGCAGTGCTAGGGTCGGGGGCAGATCCACCGGGGAGCTGTTTTTT	CSARVGGRSTGELFF
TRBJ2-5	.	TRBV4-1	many	TGCGCCAGCAGCCACGGGTTCGGCCAAGAGACCCAGTACTTC	CASSHGFGQETQYF
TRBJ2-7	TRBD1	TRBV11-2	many	TGTGCCAGCAGCCTCCGGGACAGGGGGTTCGACGAGCAGTACTTC	CASSLRDRGFDEQYF
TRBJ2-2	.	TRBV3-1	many	TGTGCCAGCAGCCAAGTCGTGACAGGGGAGCTGTTTTTT	CASSQVVTGELFF
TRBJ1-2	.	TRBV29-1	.	TGCAGCGCGCGAGAAGGAAGTGGCTACACCTTC	CSAREGSGYTF
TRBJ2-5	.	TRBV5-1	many	TGCGCCAGCAGCTTGAACGTGGTGGAGACCCAGTACTTC	CASSLNVVETQYF
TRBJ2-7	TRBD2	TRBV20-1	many	TGCAGTGCTAGAGACTTTCGGGGAGGGCCGACCTACGAGCAGTACTTC	CSARDFRGGPTYEQYF
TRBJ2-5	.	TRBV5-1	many	TGCGCCAGCAGCTTGGAGTCGGCCCAAGAGACCCAGTACTTC	CASSLESAQETQYF
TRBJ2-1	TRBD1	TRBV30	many	TGTGCCTGGAAACGGGACAGCTCCTACAATGAGCAGTTCTTC	CAWKRDSSYNEQFF
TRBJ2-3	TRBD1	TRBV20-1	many	TGCAGTGCAACGAGGGACAGGGGAAGTTCAGATACGCAGTATTTT	CSATRDRGSSDTQYF
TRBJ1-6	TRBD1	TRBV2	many	TGTGCCAGCAGTGACACCGGGACAGGGATATCACCCCTCCACTTT	CASSDTGTGISPLHF
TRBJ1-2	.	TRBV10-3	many	TGTGCCATCAGTGACCCCGGGGGCAGGGATGGCTACACCTTC	CAISDPGGRDGYTF
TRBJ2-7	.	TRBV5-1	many	TGCGCCAGCAAGTTGAGCGCATCCTCCTACGAGCAGTACTTC	CASKLSASSYEQYF
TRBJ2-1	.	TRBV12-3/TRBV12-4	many	TGTGCCAGCAACCGAAGGCTAGCCTCCTACAATGAGCAGTTCTTC	CASNRRLASYNEQFF
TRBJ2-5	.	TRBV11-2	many	TGTGCCAGCGGACAAGAGACCCAGTACTTC	CASGQETQYF
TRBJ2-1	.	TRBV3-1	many	TGTGCCAGCAGCCCACGGGGCGGGGTATACAATGAGCAGTTCTTC	CASSPRGGVYNEQFF
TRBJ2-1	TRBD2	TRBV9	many	TGTGCCAGCAGCCGGTCCCGGGGGGGTTTCCTTGGTGAGCAGTTCTTC	CASSRSRGGFLGEQFF
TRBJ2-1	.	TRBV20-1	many	TGCAGTGCTCAGGGGGGAGGAGCGGATTCCTACAATGAGCAGTTCTTC	CSAQGGGADSYNEQFF
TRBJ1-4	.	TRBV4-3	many	TGCGCCAGCAGCCAAGATTCCTGGGCAGGGCAGAATGAAAAACTGTTTTTT	CASSQDSWAGQNEKLFF
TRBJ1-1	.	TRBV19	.	TGTGCCAGTACCGACCGTGGATGGGGGTATGAAGCTTTCTTT	CASTDRGWGYEAFF
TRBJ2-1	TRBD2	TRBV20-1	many	TGCAGTGCTCCACGGGGGGGCGTTTACAATGAGCAGTTCTTC	CSAPRGGVYNEQFF
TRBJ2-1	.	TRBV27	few	TGTGCCAGCAGTTTCCTTGATCGGGGCCGCTATGAGCAGTTCTTC	CASSFLDRGRYEQFF
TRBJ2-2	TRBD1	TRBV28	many	TGTGCCAGCAGTTTTCAGCCCACGTCAAGACAGGGGGTTACCGGGGAGCTGTTTTTT	CASSFQPTSRQGVTGELFF
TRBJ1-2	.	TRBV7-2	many	TGTGCCAGCAGCCGGACAGTCTATGGCTACACCTTC	CASSRTVYGYTF
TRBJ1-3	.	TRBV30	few	TGTGCCTGGAGGAAGGGAGGATCTGGAAACACCATATATTTT	CAWRKGGSGNTIYF
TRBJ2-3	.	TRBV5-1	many	TGCGCCAGCAGCATTCGACTAGGGGTCTTATCCACAGATACGCAGTATTTT	CASSIRLGVLSTDTQYF
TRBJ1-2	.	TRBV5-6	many	TGTGCCAGCAGCGTAACAGCTAACTATGGCTACACCTTC	CASSVTANYGYTF
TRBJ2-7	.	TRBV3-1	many	TGTGCCAGCAGCCAAGGACGGTCAGGAGGCGAGCAGTACTTC	CASSQGRSGGEQYF
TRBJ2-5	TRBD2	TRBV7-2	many	TGTGCCAGCAGAAAACTAGCGGGGCAAGAGACCCAGTACTTC	CASRKLAGQETQYF
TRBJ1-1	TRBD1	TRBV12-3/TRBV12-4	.	TGTGCCAGCAGTTTGCCCGGGACAGGGTCTTTTCTTTTTAGAGGAAAGCGAGCCGGCACTGAAGCTTTCTTT	CASSLPGTGSFLFRGKRAGTEAFF
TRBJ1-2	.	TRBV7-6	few	TGTGCCAGCAGCTCCAGGCGCGGGGGGAGGTATGGCTACACCTTC	CASSSRRGGRYGYTF
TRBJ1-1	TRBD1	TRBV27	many	TGTGCCAGCAGTTTATGGGCTCAGACAGGGGCGCGGACTGAAGCTTTCTTT	CASSLWAQTGARTEAFF
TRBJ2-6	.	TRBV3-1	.	TGTGCCAGCAGCCAAGATGCGGTCTCTGGGGCCAACGGCCTGACTTTC	CASSQDAVSGANGLTF
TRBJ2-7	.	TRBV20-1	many	TGCAGTGCTAGAATTCCCGGGCAGGAGTACGAGCAGTACTTC	CSARIPGQEYEQYF
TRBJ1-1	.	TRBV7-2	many	TGTGCCAGCAGCTTAAGACAGTATGTCACTGAAGCTTTCTTT	CASSLRQYVTEAFF
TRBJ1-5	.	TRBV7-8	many	TGTGCCAGCAGCTTAGCGACAGTTTATCAGCCCCAGCATTTT	CASSLATVYQPQHF
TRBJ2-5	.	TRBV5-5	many	TGTGCCAGCAGTCCCGAATGGGCTGAAGAGACCCAGTACTTC	CASSPEWAEETQYF
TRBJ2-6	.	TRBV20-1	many	TGCAGTGCTAGCTCAGGGGAGGCTGGGGCCAACGTCCTGACTTTC	CSASSGEAGANVLTF
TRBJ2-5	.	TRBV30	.	TGTGCCTGGAGTGTTGGCTCCGAAGAGACCCAGTACTTC	CAWSVGSEETQYF
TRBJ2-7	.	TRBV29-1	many	TGCAGCGTTGAAGATCGGGTCGAGGGTTTGTACGAGCAGTACTTC	CSVEDRVEGLYEQYF
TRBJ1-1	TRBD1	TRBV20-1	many	TGCAGTGCCCGGGACAGGGGGCGTCTGGGCCGGAACACTGAAGCTTTCTTT	CSARDRGRLGRNTEAFF
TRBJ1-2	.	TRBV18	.	TGTGCCAGCTCACCACCCTACTATGGCTACACCTTC	CASSPPYYGYTF
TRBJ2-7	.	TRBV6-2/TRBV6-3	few	TGTGCCAGCAGCGGGGGTTCGGGGAGCTCCTACGAGCAGTACTTC	CASSGGSGSSYEQYF